The text below deals with one T cell receptor (beta chain). The data belong to a study of blood T cell repertoires in COVID-19. Whole-study context: Italy, Spain and the United States were the sources of the convalescent and acute COVID-19 samples. Sources were T cells, B-cell-depleted T cells, or PBMCs; the material itself was cDNA or gDNA.

V dropped 4 bases and J dropped 4 bases, with 17 bases sitting between them. This CDR3 has 16 residues. Per the germline V gene, CDR1 is MNHEY and CDR2 is SVGEGT. In the study's own analysis: Cell counts per sample came from amplifying reference gene primers. Sequencing was performed with immunoSEQ multiplex PCR; in TCRdb, only in-frame clones are kept and a portion is missing. The V and J calls and the clone size are those of that table, but D and trimming were determined from the DNA. The sample has a few hundred thousand clones; 85% to 90% are singletons. Material for sequencing was peripheral blood. The TCR comes from a man in his sixties with acute or convalescent COVID-19. This rearrangement joins TRBV6-2 or TRBV6-3 to TRBJ1-5; D is ambiguous. This chain's CDR3 is CASSFTGEFKNQPQHF. In DNA form, the CDR3 reads TGTGCCAGCAGTTTTACCGGGGAATTCAAAAATCAGCCCCAGCATTTT.